These T cell receptor beta chains were read from a single sample in a study of sequential checkpoint blockade in melanoma. TCRdb's table, derived via immunoSEQ multiplex PCR, lists solely in-frame clones and lacks some. The sample lists tens of thousands of clones; roughly four fifths were seen once. Material: CD8+ T cells sorted from blood (inferred from file names), obtained from a patient given nivolumab and ipilimumab in sequence. Every receptor here comes from a human donor with melanoma. Both conserved end residues are part of each CDR3. A D gene is named only where the DNA matches it firmly. Size tells how often a clone was seen (once, few, many) or the class of an expanded clone, and some rows leave it out.

j_gene: TRBJ2-5; abundance: -; d_gene: TRBD2; v_gene: TRBV7-8; CDR3nt: TGTGCCAGCAGCGCGGGACTAGCGGCCCAAGAGACCCAGTACTTC; CDR3aa: CASSAGLAAQETQYF
j_gene: TRBJ2-1; abundance: -; d_gene: -; v_gene: TRBV9; CDR3nt: TGTGCCAGCAGCGTAGTTCCCTTCTACAATGAGCAGTTCTTC; CDR3aa: CASSVVPFYNEQFF
j_gene: TRBJ1-5; abundance: few; d_gene: -; v_gene: TRBV10-3; CDR3nt: TGTGCCAGCCACGGCAGCGGTTCCAATCAGCCCCAGCATTTT; CDR3aa: CASHGSGSNQPQHF
j_gene: TRBJ2-1; abundance: -; d_gene: TRBD2; v_gene: TRBV10-2; CDR3nt: TGCGCCAGCAGTGATTATACTAGCGGCTACAATGAGCAGTTCTTC; CDR3aa: CASSDYTSGYNEQFF
j_gene: TRBJ2-4; abundance: once; d_gene: -; v_gene: TRBV27; CDR3nt: TGTGCCAGCAGTGTAAGAGGAGCCAAAAACATTCAGTACTTC; CDR3aa: CASSVRGAKNIQYF
j_gene: TRBJ2-1; abundance: -; d_gene: TRBD1; v_gene: TRBV4-1; CDR3nt: TGCGCCAGCAGCCAAATAAGACAGGGGCTATACAATGAGCAGTTCTTC; CDR3aa: CASSQIRQGLYNEQFF
j_gene: TRBJ2-1; abundance: -; d_gene: -; v_gene: TRBV2; CDR3nt: TGTGCCAGCAGTGAGATTGGCATTAATGAGCAGTTCTTC; CDR3aa: CASSEIGINEQFF
j_gene: TRBJ1-2; abundance: -; d_gene: -; v_gene: TRBV28; CDR3nt: TGTGCCAGCAGTTGGGCGGGACCTATGGGCTACACCTTC; CDR3aa: CASSWAGPMGYTF
j_gene: TRBJ2-1; abundance: once; d_gene: -; v_gene: TRBV7-9; CDR3nt: TGTGCCAGCAGCTTAGCGCTCTGGGCGGGTGAGCAGTTCTTC; CDR3aa: CASSLALWAGEQFF
j_gene: TRBJ2-3; abundance: -; d_gene: -; v_gene: TRBV29-1; CDR3nt: TGCAGCGTTGAAGCAGGGGCCAACACAGATACGCAGTATTTT; CDR3aa: CSVEAGANTDTQYF
j_gene: TRBJ1-2; abundance: -; d_gene: TRBD1; v_gene: TRBV5-1; CDR3nt: TGCGCCAGCAGCTACGGACAGGAGCTTTATGGCTACACCTTC; CDR3aa: CASSYGQELYGYTF
j_gene: TRBJ2-7; abundance: -; d_gene: TRBD1; v_gene: TRBV28; CDR3nt: TGTGCCAGCAGTTTATCGGACAGGGGGCATCGTTACGAGCAGTACTTC; CDR3aa: CASSLSDRGHRYEQYF
j_gene: TRBJ2-7; abundance: -; d_gene: TRBD2; v_gene: TRBV5-1; CDR3nt: TGCGCCAGCAGCTTGGGACTAGCGGGAGGGTACGAGCAGTACTTC; CDR3aa: CASSLGLAGGYEQYF
j_gene: TRBJ1-1; abundance: -; d_gene: TRBD1; v_gene: TRBV5-5; CDR3nt: TGTGCCAGCAGCTTCGGACAGGGGAACACTGAAGCTTTCTTT; CDR3aa: CASSFGQGNTEAFF
j_gene: TRBJ2-7; abundance: -; d_gene: -; v_gene: TRBV28; CDR3nt: TGTGCCAGCAGTTCAACCTACGAGCAGTACTTC; CDR3aa: CASSSTYEQYF
j_gene: TRBJ1-2; abundance: -; d_gene: TRBD1; v_gene: TRBV13; CDR3nt: TGTGCCAGCAGCTTAGGCAGGGGGCGCGGGAACTATGGCTACACCTTC; CDR3aa: CASSLGRGRGNYGYTF
j_gene: TRBJ2-7; abundance: -; d_gene: TRBD1; v_gene: TRBV18; CDR3nt: TGTGCCAGCTCACCAGGGACAGCGCCTCGCCGAAGCTCCTACGAGCAGTACTTC; CDR3aa: CASSPGTAPRRSSYEQYF
j_gene: TRBJ2-7; abundance: -; d_gene: TRBD2; v_gene: TRBV2; CDR3nt: TGTGCCACCGTGAGGGTTAGCGGGAGCTCTTACGAGCAGTACTTC; CDR3aa: CATVRVSGSSYEQYF
j_gene: TRBJ2-7; abundance: -; d_gene: -; v_gene: TRBV13; CDR3nt: TGTGCCAGCAGCCCGGACAGATACGAGCAGTACTTC; CDR3aa: CASSPDRYEQYF
j_gene: TRBJ1-5; abundance: -; d_gene: -; v_gene: TRBV7-9; CDR3nt: TGTGCCAGCAGCCCCATCGTAGGAGCGTCGGCCTATAGCAATCAGCCCCAGCATTTT; CDR3aa: CASSPIVGASAYSNQPQHF
j_gene: TRBJ1-3; abundance: few; d_gene: TRBD1; v_gene: TRBV28; CDR3nt: TGTGCCAGCAGTTCAGGGGGCCCCTTATATTTT; CDR3aa: CASSSGGPLYF
j_gene: TRBJ2-7; abundance: once; d_gene: TRBD2; v_gene: TRBV5-8; CDR3nt: TGTGCCAGCAGCCCGGGGCTAGCGGGCTACGAGCAGTACTTC; CDR3aa: CASSPGLAGYEQYF
j_gene: TRBJ2-3; abundance: -; d_gene: -; v_gene: TRBV27; CDR3nt: TGTGCCAGCAGTTTATTACTGGCAGGGGGCACAGATACGCAGTATTTT; CDR3aa: CASSLLLAGGTDTQYF
j_gene: TRBJ2-7; abundance: -; d_gene: TRBD2; v_gene: TRBV9; CDR3nt: TGTGCCAGCAGTTCCGGGACTAGGGCACTCTCCTTC; CDR3aa: CASSSGTRALSF
j_gene: TRBJ1-5; abundance: once; d_gene: TRBD1; v_gene: TRBV15; CDR3nt: TGTGCCACCAGCAGAGTCGTGGACAGGGGCAATCAGCCCCAGCATTTT; CDR3aa: CATSRVVDRGNQPQHF
j_gene: TRBJ2-5; abundance: -; d_gene: TRBD2; v_gene: TRBV30; CDR3nt: TGTGCCTGGTTTAGCGGGGGGATGGAGACCCAGTACTTC; CDR3aa: CAWFSGGMETQYF
j_gene: TRBJ2-2; abundance: -; d_gene: -; v_gene: TRBV10-3; CDR3nt: TGTGCCATCAGGGACACCAACACCGGGGAGCTGTTTTTT; CDR3aa: CAIRDTNTGELFF
j_gene: TRBJ2-1; abundance: -; d_gene: TRBD2; v_gene: TRBV7-6; CDR3nt: TGTGCCAGCAGCTTAGCGGGGGGGTACAATGAGCAGTTCTTC; CDR3aa: CASSLAGGYNEQFF
j_gene: TRBJ1-2; abundance: -; d_gene: -; v_gene: TRBV27; CDR3nt: TGTGCCAGCAGTTTGCGCGCCGCTAACTATGGCTACACCTTC; CDR3aa: CASSLRAANYGYTF
j_gene: TRBJ1-2; abundance: -; d_gene: -; v_gene: TRBV5-8; CDR3nt: TGTGCCAGCAGCTTGGAATTTGAAGGGGGAGGCTACACCTTC; CDR3aa: CASSLEFEGGGYTF
j_gene: TRBJ2-5; abundance: -; d_gene: -; v_gene: TRBV5-1; CDR3nt: TGCGCCAGCAGCTTGGATATAGAGCGGTTAAAAGAGACCCAGTACTTC; CDR3aa: CASSLDIERLKETQYF
j_gene: TRBJ1-4; abundance: -; d_gene: -; v_gene: TRBV7-2; CDR3nt: TGTGCCAGCAGCTTAGGGGGGGGCCCCAATGAAAAACTGTTTTTT; CDR3aa: CASSLGGGPNEKLFF
j_gene: TRBJ1-2; abundance: few; d_gene: -; v_gene: TRBV12-5; CDR3nt: TGTGCTAGTGGCGGGGGGAATCTTAACTATGGCTACACCTTC; CDR3aa: CASGGGNLNYGYTF
j_gene: TRBJ2-1; abundance: -; d_gene: TRBD1; v_gene: TRBV2; CDR3nt: TGTGCCAGTATAGACAGGGATTGGGCCAATGAGCAGTTCTTC; CDR3aa: CASIDRDWANEQFF
j_gene: TRBJ1-4; abundance: -; d_gene: -; v_gene: TRBV7-7; CDR3nt: TGTGCCAGCAGCTTAGCGTTCAGGGAAAAACTGTTTTTT; CDR3aa: CASSLAFREKLFF
j_gene: TRBJ2-7; abundance: -; d_gene: -; v_gene: TRBV5-1; CDR3nt: TGCGCCAGCAGCTTGATAGCAGGGGGGAGCTACGAGCAGTACTTC; CDR3aa: CASSLIAGGSYEQYF
j_gene: TRBJ2-5; abundance: -; d_gene: -; v_gene: TRBV14; CDR3nt: TGTGCCAGCAGCCAAGACCCCCAGATTAAGCAGTACTTC; CDR3aa: CASSQDPQIKQYF
j_gene: TRBJ2-7; abundance: once; d_gene: TRBD1; v_gene: TRBV15; CDR3nt: TGTGCCACCAGCAGAGATCGGCCCGGGACAGGGAAATACGAGCAGTACTTC; CDR3aa: CATSRDRPGTGKYEQYF
j_gene: TRBJ1-1; abundance: -; d_gene: -; v_gene: TRBV27; CDR3nt: TGTGCCAGCAGTTCCGACTCGACAGGCCTGAACACTGAAGCTTTCTTT; CDR3aa: CASSSDSTGLNTEAFF
j_gene: TRBJ2-3; abundance: -; d_gene: TRBD1; v_gene: TRBV6-5; CDR3nt: TGTGCCAGCAGTTATTCGACAGGGCTGGTGGCAGATACGCAGTATTTT; CDR3aa: CASSYSTGLVADTQYF
j_gene: TRBJ2-2; abundance: -; d_gene: -; v_gene: TRBV13; CDR3nt: TGTGCCAGCAGGGACCTTGAGGGTACGAACACCGGGGAGCTGTTTTTT; CDR3aa: CASRDLEGTNTGELFF
j_gene: TRBJ2-7; abundance: -; d_gene: -; v_gene: TRBV15; CDR3nt: TGTGCCACCAGCAGAGATCTTACCTACGAGCAGTACTTC; CDR3aa: CATSRDLTYEQYF
j_gene: TRBJ2-1; abundance: -; d_gene: TRBD2; v_gene: TRBV19; CDR3nt: TGTGCCAGTAGTATTGGGACTAGCATCGTCTATGAGCAGTTCTTC; CDR3aa: CASSIGTSIVYEQFF
j_gene: TRBJ1-1; abundance: -; d_gene: -; v_gene: TRBV6-5; CDR3nt: TGTGCCAGCAGTTACACGGGGAGGACTGAAGCTTTCTTT; CDR3aa: CASSYTGRTEAFF
j_gene: TRBJ1-1; abundance: -; d_gene: TRBD1; v_gene: TRBV7-9; CDR3nt: TGTGCCAGTGGGGCAGGGGGCGCGGTTGAAGCTTTCTTT; CDR3aa: CASGAGGAVEAFF
j_gene: TRBJ1-2; abundance: once; d_gene: -; v_gene: TRBV4-1; CDR3nt: TGCGCCAGCAGCCAAGGCGTCCTTTCTGGAGAACTCTATGGCTACACCTTC; CDR3aa: CASSQGVLSGELYGYTF
j_gene: TRBJ2-5; abundance: few; d_gene: TRBD1; v_gene: TRBV30; CDR3nt: TGTGCCTGGCTAAGACAGGGGTTCCCTCAAGAGACCCAGTACTTC; CDR3aa: CAWLRQGFPQETQYF
j_gene: TRBJ2-2; abundance: -; d_gene: -; v_gene: TRBV7-6; CDR3nt: TGTGCCAGCAGCTTAAGGCGGTCCGGGGAGCTGTTTTTT; CDR3aa: CASSLRRSGELFF
j_gene: TRBJ2-7; abundance: -; d_gene: -; v_gene: TRBV4-1; CDR3nt: TGCGCCAGCAGCCCTCGGGACTCCGCCTACGAGCAGTACTTC; CDR3aa: CASSPRDSAYEQYF
j_gene: TRBJ1-5; abundance: -; d_gene: -; v_gene: TRBV19; CDR3nt: TGTGCCAGTACCGAAGGACATTATAGCAATCAGCCCCAGCATTTT; CDR3aa: CASTEGHYSNQPQHF
j_gene: TRBJ2-5; abundance: -; d_gene: -; v_gene: TRBV6-5; CDR3nt: TGTGCCAGCAGTCCAGTTTTCGAAGAGACCCAGTACTTC; CDR3aa: CASSPVFEETQYF
j_gene: TRBJ1-5; abundance: -; d_gene: -; v_gene: TRBV27; CDR3nt: TGTGCCAGCGCTTCGGGTGGGTTGGGTCAGCCCCAGCATTTT; CDR3aa: CASASGGLGQPQHF
j_gene: TRBJ1-1; abundance: -; d_gene: -; v_gene: TRBV21-1; CDR3nt: TGTGCCAGCAGCAAGAGGACAGGGCGGAACACTGAAGCTTTCTTT; CDR3aa: CASSKRTGRNTEAFF
j_gene: TRBJ1-3; abundance: -; d_gene: -; v_gene: TRBV4-1; CDR3nt: TGCGCCAGCAGCCAAGAACAGAGCTCTGGAAACACCATATATTTT; CDR3aa: CASSQEQSSGNTIYF
j_gene: TRBJ2-3; abundance: -; d_gene: TRBD2; v_gene: TRBV9; CDR3nt: TGTGCCAGCAGCGTCTCGGGGGGGGGTGCAGATACGCAGTATTTT; CDR3aa: CASSVSGGGADTQYF